This T cell receptor beta chain was identified in a study of blood T cell repertoires in COVID-19. CDR3 length equals 16 residues. V was clipped by 0 bases and J by 5 bases; unmatched bases: 9. The germline CDR1 and CDR2 sequences are SGDLS and YYNGEE. Data came from immunoSEQ multiplex PCR; TCRdb stores just in-frame clones and leaves some out. The profile shows under 500,000 clones, 70% to 90% of them singletons. The chain combines TRBV9 with TRBJ2-5; 8 nucleotides line up with TRBD2. The source material was PBMCs or T cells enriched from blood (not recorded which). The source is a woman aged 18-29 years with acute COVID-19. CDR3 DNA sequence: TGTGCCAGCAGCGTAGTCTCGGGGGGGCCGTTTGAGACCCAGTACTTC. This translates into CASSVVSGGPFETQYF.